The sample holds one count of the clone carrying this T cell receptor (beta chain). The sample comes from a study of blood T cell repertoires in COVID-19. The participants were between about 18 and 100 years old and came from roughly 24 US areas. Cohorts were determined from participant-reported clinical history. The CDR3 has 11 residues. V was trimmed by 6 bases and J by 10 bases, leaving 10 bases between them. Germline values: CDR1 MGHDK, CDR2 SYGVNS. The table came from immunoSEQ multiplex PCR; TCRdb's copy has only in-frame clones and leaves some out. The sample holds hundreds of thousands of clones, around nine tenths seen once.

Specimen: PBMCs or T cells enriched from blood (not recorded which). This sequence was found in an older woman in a cohort exposed to, infected with or recovered from COVID-19 (not recorded which). The rearrangement uses TRBV25-1 and TRBJ2-1; no clear D. CDR3 DNA sequence: TGTGCCAGCAGGAATGGCCCAGAGCAGTTCTTC. Its translation is CASRNGPEQFF.